This is a list of T cell receptor beta chains from one sample in a study of T cells in Graves' hyperthyroidism and ophthalmopathy. Each CDR3 protein gets one entry after TCRdb re-called the multiplex PCR reads with MiXCR. The table includes hundreds of thousands of distinct CDR3 sequences, approximately 23% detected once. Sequencing used blood. Source of these receptors: a man aged 25 to 45 with Graves' ophthalmopathy. CDR3s include the opening cysteine and the closing phenylalanine or tryptophan. Each record gives: J gene, V gene, D gene, clone size, CDR3 DNA, CDR3 protein. D genes are given only for firm matches. Clone sizes are given selectively: once, few, many, or a class where the clone is expanded.

TRBJ1-5,TRBV28,.,.,TGTGCCAGCAGTATTCCTCTGGGGAGCAATCAGCCCCAGCATTTT,CASSIPLGSNQPQHF
TRBJ1-2,TRBV3-1,.,many,TGTGCCAGCAGCCCCTTGGCAGTCCTCTATGGCTACACCTTC,CASSPLAVLYGYTF
TRBJ2-5,TRBV30,.,.,TGTGCCTGGAGTGTAACCTCTTTCCGGGAGCTAGAGACCCAGTACTTC,CAWSVTSFRELETQYF
TRBJ1-1,TRBV18,.,.,TGTGCCAGCTCACCACCGAGGGGCGGAATGAACACTGAAGCTTTCTTT,CASSPPRGGMNTEAFF
TRBJ2-1,TRBV12-3/TRBV12-4,TRBD2,many,TGTGCCAGCAGTTTGACCCGCGGGGGAACCAATGAGCAGTTCTTC,CASSLTRGGTNEQFF
TRBJ2-7,TRBV13,.,once,TGTGCCAGCAGCTTAGGGGGACACCTCTCCTACGAGCAGTACTTC,CASSLGGHLSYEQYF
TRBJ2-1,TRBV7-8,TRBD2,.,TGTGCCAGCAGCTTAAGCGGGAGTTTCAATGAGCAGTTCTTC,CASSLSGSFNEQFF
TRBJ2-5,TRBV3-1,TRBD2,few,TGTGCCAGCAGCCAAGGGACTAGCGGGAGGGAGACCCAGTACTTC,CASSQGTSGRETQYF
TRBJ2-1,TRBV11-1,.,few,TGTGCCAGCAGCTTTGATCCTCGCTCATACAATGAGCAGTTCTTC,CASSFDPRSYNEQFF
TRBJ2-7,TRBV30,TRBD2,many,TGTGCCTGGAGTGTACGGGGGGGGGGATCCCACGAGCAGTACTTC,CAWSVRGGGSHEQYF
TRBJ1-1,TRBV7-2,TRBD1,many,TGTGCCAGCAGCTTGTGGACAGGGGGGACTGAAGCTTTCTTT,CASSLWTGGTEAFF
TRBJ2-5,TRBV6-1,.,few,TGTGCCAGCAGTGGTAGGGCATTATGGACCGAGACCCAGTACTTC,CASSGRALWTETQYF
TRBJ2-3,TRBV12-3/TRBV12-4,TRBD2,.,TGTGCCAGCAGTCCCCCGACTAGCGGGAGAGCAGATACGCAGTATTTT,CASSPPTSGRADTQYF
TRBJ2-7,TRBV15,.,few,TGTGCCACCAGCAGAGATCGGTGGGAGAAAGACGAGCAGTACTTC,CATSRDRWEKDEQYF
TRBJ2-1,TRBV19,.,.,TGTGCCAGTAGTTTCGGCAGATACAATGAGCAGTTCTTC,CASSFGRYNEQFF
TRBJ2-1,TRBV5-6,TRBD2,many,TGTGCCAGCAGCTTACGGGAGGTTTACAATGAGCAGTTCTTC,CASSLREVYNEQFF
TRBJ2-1,TRBV3-1,.,.,TGTGCCAGCAGCTCTCGACAGTCGGAGAATGAGCAGTTCTTC,CASSSRQSENEQFF
TRBJ2-3,TRBV12-3/TRBV12-4,TRBD1,many,TGTGCCAGCAGTTTTTATGCCCAGGGGGTGGATACGCAGTATTTT,CASSFYAQGVDTQYF
TRBJ2-7,TRBV5-1,TRBD1,.,TGCGCCAGCAGCACCACAGGGGGCCGGAGCGGGAAAGGGCAGTACTTC,CASSTTGGRSGKGQYF
TRBJ2-3,TRBV29-1,.,many,TGCAGCGTTGATCAGGGCTACACAGATACGCAGTATTTT,CSVDQGYTDTQYF
TRBJ1-2,TRBV6-2/TRBV6-3,.,few,TGTGCCAGCAGTTATTGGGGAAATGGCTACACCTTC,CASSYWGNGYTF
TRBJ1-1,TRBV3-1,.,many,TGTGCCAGCAGCCAATTCACTTCGAACACTGAAGCTTTCTTT,CASSQFTSNTEAFF
TRBJ1-1,TRBV20-1,.,many,TGCAGTGCTAAGCCACCTCCGAACACTGAAGCTTTCTTT,CSAKPPPNTEAFF
TRBJ1-1,TRBV7-2,.,.,TGTGCCAGCAGCTTTATGGTGTCCACTGAAGCTTTCTTT,CASSFMVSTEAFF
TRBJ2-3,TRBV7-9,.,.,TGTGCCAGCAGCTTAGGAGGGCCGGCCGTCACAGATACGCAGTATTTT,CASSLGGPAVTDTQYF
TRBJ2-7,TRBV30,.,.,TGTGCCTGGAGGGGTACGACCTACGAGCAGTACTTC,CAWRGTTYEQYF
TRBJ2-7,TRBV19,.,few,TGTGCCAGTAGTCTACGGACAGACTCCTACGAGCAGTACTTC,CASSLRTDSYEQYF